One sample yielded the 21 T cell receptor beta chains listed below, sequenced in a study of tumor-infiltrating lymphocytes in oesophageal squamous cell carcinoma. MiXCR, run by TCRdb on the PCR reads, gives a single entry per CDR3 protein. In the table there are 15,000 to 20,000 distinct CDR3 sequences, 40% to 55% of which are singletons. Input material: normal esophageal tissue next to the tumor. The receptors were gathered from a female donor with esophageal squamous cell carcinoma.

The chain couples TRBV6-2 or TRBV6-3 to TRBJ2-5; D is perhaps TRBD1 (6 bases). The DNA end favors TRBJ2-7, so the J call may be wrong. This CDR3 is built from 13 residues. The germline gives CDR1 MNHEY, CDR2 SVGEGT. In DNA, the CDR3 is TGTGCCTGCTCGACAGGAGGATCCTACGAGCAGTACTTC. This translates into CACSTGGSYEQYF.

Regarding this clonotype: A much larger clone differs by one base, so this may be a read error. The chain carries TRBV27 and TRBJ2-5; 8 bases are a match to TRBD1. Germline V gives CDR1 MNHEY, CDR2 SMNVEV (reference sequence). This CDR3 comprises 17 residues. The V gene end was trimmed by 5 bases and the J gene end by 11 bases; junction bases not matched to a gene: 22. CDR3 protein: CASSLGDRPGINNEQYF. The CDR3 DNA reads TGTGCCAGCAGTCTGGGGGACAGGCCGGGAATCAACAATGAGCAGTACTTC.

This chain joins TRBV7-9 and TRBJ2-7; tentatively, D is TRBD1 (6 bases). The J call may not be correct, given that the DNA end is closer to TRBJ2-5. The CDR3 spans 13 residues. Germline loops: CDR1 SEHNR, CDR2 FQNEAQ (reference sequence). The CDR3 region has the DNA TGTGCCAGCAGCCCGGGACAAAGAGAGACCCAGTACTTC. Amino acid sequence: CASSPGQRETQYF.

The J gene is TRBJ1-2, the V gene TRBV5-6; no clear D. The CDR3 covers 14 residues. V gave up 1 base and J gave up 1 base, with 8 bases separating them. Per germline, CDR1 SGHDT and CDR2 YYEEEE. In nucleotides, the CDR3 is TGTGCCAGCAGCTTGTTTGTGGTTAACTATGGCTACACCTTC. As protein: CASSLFVVNYGYTF. The full variable domain, in which reference TRBV5-6 and TRBJ1-2 provide the parts outside the CDR3, is DAGVTQSPTHLIKTRGQQVTLRCSPKSGHDTVSWYQQALGQGPQFIFQYYEEEERQRGNFPDRFSGHQFPNYSSELNVNALLLGDSALYLCASSLFVVNYGYTFGSGTRLTVV.

This clonotype was recorded once. Since the CDR3 does not end with the conserved phenylalanine or tryptophan, this likely comes from a read error. It is unclear where the CDR3 begins or ends on the DNA, so no DNA is shown, and the CDR3 is as TCRdb lists it. The chain recombines TRBV28 with TRBJ2-7; no DNA check was done on the table's D call, TRBD1. The CDR3 is 18 amino acids in total, end residues counted. The germline CDR1 and CDR2 sequences are MDHEN and SYDVKM. The CDR3 reads CASSLWGTELNYGYTFGS.

On this clonotype itself: A much more abundant neighbour one base away suggests this may be a read error. This chain uses TRBV19 with TRBJ2-2, with D perhaps given as TRBD1 or TRBD2 (5 bases each). The CDR3 is made up of 15 amino acids. CDR1 and CDR2 (germline): LNHDA, SQIVND (reference sequence). V was pared by 7 bases and J by 3 bases, with 15 bases between. In nucleotides, the CDR3 is TGTGCCAGTACCCTAGAGGGGCCCGACACCGGGGAGCTGTTTTTT. Its translation is CASTLEGPDTGELFF.

Many counts were recorded for this clonotype. Being one base from a much bigger clone, this may be a read error. The rearrangement links TRBV7-9 to TRBJ2-7; D unresolved. CDR3 length equals 14 residues. CDR1 and CDR2 from the germline V gene are SEHNR and FQNEAQ (reference sequence). The ends were cut back, 3 bases at V and 7 bases at J, with 16 bases in the middle. CDR3 residues: CASSLYNGPGEQYF. CDR3 nucleotide sequence: TGTGCCAGCAGCTTGTATAATGGCCCCGGTGAGCAGTACTTC. Full variable domain (missing parts from reference TRBV7-9 and TRBJ2-7): DTGVSQNPRHKITKRGQNVTFRCDPISEHNRLYWYRQTLGQGPEFLTYFQNEAQLEKSRLLSDRFSAERPKGSFSTLEIQRTEQGDSAMYLCASSLYNGPGEQYFGPGTRLTVT.

This clonotype was counted at least ten times. The chain combines TRBV6-6 with TRBJ1-1, with 7 bases matching TRBD1. This CDR3 comprises 15 residues. Germline trimming cut 2 bases from V and 1 base from J; bases unmatched to any gene: 4. Germline V gene sequence: CDR1 MNHNY, CDR2 SVGAGI (reference sequence). CDR3 sequence (DNA): TGTGCCAGCAGTTACCAAGGACAGGCGAACACTGAAGCTTTCTTT. Its translation is CASSYQGQANTEAFF.

This clonotype was found a few times. The chain joins TRBV5-1 to TRBJ1-4, with D unclear. Germline V CDR1 and CDR2: SGHRS, YFSETQ. Deletions cut 0 bases from V and 8 bases from J, with 11 bases between. The CDR3 consists of 14 residues. In nucleotides, the CDR3 is TGCGCCAGCAGCTTGGTACAACCGGGAGAAAAACTGTTTTTT. This gives the protein CASSLVQPGEKLFF.

The sample holds a few counts of this clonotype. The junction departs from germline at one end; a sequencing error may be responsible. The chain is built from TRBV7-6 and TRBJ2-5, with 9 positions matching TRBD2. CDR3 length: 14 residues. Germline CDR1 SGHVS, CDR2 FNYEAQ. The CDR3 coding sequence is TGTGCCAGCAGCATAGCGGGAGTTGGAGAGACCCAGTACTTC. Protein sequence: CASSIAGVGETQYF.

The CDR3: CASSPDREYGYTF. CDR3 nucleotides: TGTGCCAGCAGCCCTGACAGGGAGTATGGCTACACCTTC. The chain links TRBV28 to TRBJ1-2, with 7 bases matching TRBD1. Germline V gene lookup returns CDR1 MDHEN and CDR2 SYDVKM. The CDR3 spans 13 residues. V shed 6 bases, J shed 5 bases, and the junction held 6 bases outside the gene matches.

By frequency in the sample, this clonotype is medium-sized (0.01 to 0.1%). One end of the junction varies from germline; a read error may be responsible. The gene calls are TRBV7-7 and TRBJ2-1, with TRBD2 matching 11 bases. CDR1 is SSHAT, CDR2 FNYEAQ, per germline (reference sequence). The CDR3 is 16 amino acids. CDR3 bases: TGTGCTAGCAGCCCCTACTCTAGCGGGGGGTGGGATGAGCAGTTCTTC. Its protein is CASSPYSSGGWDEQFF.

Regarding this clonotype: This may be a read error, as it is one base from a much larger clone. The rearrangement uses TRBV18 and TRBJ2-3; 11 nucleotides agree with TRBD1. The DNA end is a closer match to TRBJ2-1, so the J assignment may be wrong. Germline V gene data show CDR1 as KGHSH and CDR2 as LQKENI. This CDR3 is built from 13 residues. CDR3 loop: CASSGQGANKQFF. CDR3 sequence (DNA): TGTGCCAGCTCCGGACAGGGGGCCAATAAGCAGTTCTTC.

The chain links TRBV7-8 to TRBJ1-1; 8 nucleotides line up with TRBD1. Germline V gives CDR1 SGHVS, CDR2 FQNEAQ. V lost 5 bases to trimming and J lost 6 bases; unmatched junction nucleotides: 11. This CDR3 region has 15 residues. The CDR3 spells CASSPRLDRGAEAFF. The CDR3 DNA is TGTGCCAGCAGCCCCCGCCTTGACAGGGGCGCTGAAGCTTTCTTT. Drawing the rest from reference TRBV7-8 and TRBJ1-1, the complete variable domain is GAGVSQSPRYKVAKRGQDVALRCDPISGHVSLFWYQQALGQGPEFLTYFQNEAQLDKSGLPSDRFFAERPEGSVSTLKIQRTQQEDSAVYLCASSPRLDRGAEAFFGQGTRLTVV.

This clonotype has a handful of counts. J is TRBJ2-3 and V is TRBV7-2; D gene unclear. Germline CDR1 is SGHTA and CDR2 is FQGNSA. This CDR3 has 11 residues. The V gene lost 4 bases and the J gene lost 4 bases, with 3 bases spanning the gap. The CDR3 coding sequence is TGTGCCAGCAGCTCTTCAGATACGCAGTATTTT. Its translation: CASSSSDTQYF.

As concerns this clonotype: At one end, the junction sequence differs from germline, possibly due to a read error. CDR3 region: CASRYSGTITDTQYF. CDR3 nucleotides: TGTGCCAGCAGATACTCCGGGACAATCACAGATACGCAGTATTTT. J is TRBJ2-3 and V is TRBV6-8; D may be TRBD1 (6 bases). The V gene's germline CDR1 is MNHGY and CDR2 SAAAGT. This CDR3 has 15 amino acids.

This chain uses TRBV6-1 with TRBJ2-3, with D maybe TRBD2 (6 bases). Between the trimmed V and J ends, which lost 7 bases and 4 bases, there was a span of 21 bases. Germline CDR1 MNHNS, CDR2 SASEGT. The CDR3 spans 16 residues. As DNA, the CDR3 is TGTGCCAGCAACCTCCGGGACTTCACCAAAGCAGATACGCAGTATTTT. Its protein product is CASNLRDFTKADTQYF.

By sample share, this clonotype is medium-sized (0.01 to 0.1%). The chain joins TRBV7-3 to TRBJ1-1; D unresolved. Trimming left V 5 bases short and J 6 bases short, with 13 bases between. The CDR3 extends over 13 amino acids. In germline, CDR1 is SGHTA, CDR2 FQGTGA. CDR3 nucleotides: TGTGCCAGCAGCCCGCCTTTAAAGTCTGAAGCTTTCTTT. This gives the protein CASSPPLKSEAFF. Filled out from reference TRBV7-3 and TRBJ1-1, the complete variable domain reads GAGVSQTPSNKVTEKGKYVELRCDPISGHTALYWYRQSLGQGPEFLIYFQGTGAADDSGLPNDRFFAVRPEGSVSTLKIQRTERGDSAVYLCASSPPLKSEAFFGQGTRLTVV.

This clonotype was seen a handful of times. The chain links TRBV7-2 to TRBJ2-1, with D hard to call. This CDR3 has 15 residues. Germline-derived CDR1 and CDR2 are SGHTA and FQGNSA. V lost 4 bases to trimming and J lost 2 bases, with 12 bases between them. The CDR3 DNA reads TGTGCCAGCAGCTCGATGCTTACAGCCTACAATGAGCAGTTCTTC. Its protein product is CASSSMLTAYNEQFF.

The rearrangement uses TRBV10-3 and TRBJ2-6; the match to TRBD1 covers 9 bases. The germline gives CDR1 ENHRY, CDR2 SYGVKD. V was pared by 11 bases and J by 0 bases, with 5 bases of the junction left unmatched. The CDR3 is 15 amino acids. The CDR3 bases are TGTGCCGCGGGGACAGGGTCCTCTGGGGCCAACGTCCTGACTTTC. This translates into CAAGTGSSGANVLTF.

V usage is TRBV10-3 and J usage is TRBJ2-1; 14 positions match TRBD2. Germline lookup yields CDR1 ENHRY and CDR2 SYGVKD. This CDR3 region has 13 residues. V shed 11 bases, J shed 9 bases, and the junction held 6 bases outside the gene matches. The CDR3 sequence is CASSGLAGVEQFF. Written as DNA, the CDR3 is TGTGCCTCCTCGGGACTAGCGGGAGTTGAGCAGTTCTTC.